This paragraph reports one T cell receptor beta chain. As yet, its antigen is unknown. The junction had 19 bases not matched to a gene; V was cut back by 3 bases and J by 5 bases. CDR3 length: 21 residues. Germline assignment: CDR1 MNHEY and CDR2 SVGEGT. TCR beta CDR3 sequences were amplified from RNA transcripts. TCR CDR3 underwent first-round RT-PCR with the HTBI primer set. TCRdb re-called the multiplex PCR reads through MiXCR, storing one row per CDR3 protein. The data contain a few hundred thousand distinct CDR3 sequences, approximately 15% of them singletons. These data originate in a study of T cells in Graves' hyperthyroidism and ophthalmopathy. The patients, who ranged from 18 to 65 in age, presented with newly diagnosed hyperthyroidism lasting under 2 months. Points from the study as a whole: Peripheral blood also featured most of the thyroid clonotypes expanded above 0.001.

The sequenced sample consisted of blood. V is TRBV6-2 or TRBV6-3 and J is TRBJ2-5; 15 bases align to TRBD2. The receptor was derived from a woman aged 25 to 39 with Graves' hyperthyroidism. The CDR3 region has the DNA TGTGCCAGCAGTTATATAAGGGGACTAGCGGGAGGAACTCCCAACCCTGAGACCCAGTACTTC. This translates into CASSYIRGLAGGTPNPETQYF.